These 25 T cell receptor beta chains share one sample of origin, sequenced in a study of blood T cell repertoires in COVID-19. Here immunoSEQ multiplex PCR was the method, and the copy in TCRdb shows in-frame clones only, minus some. In the table there are roughly 84,000 clones, 85% of which are singletons. Sequencing used peripheral blood. These receptors were collected from a man of 80 years or more with active or convalescent COVID-19.

This rearrangement joins TRBV10-2 to TRBJ2-3; a weak D match, TRBD2 (6 bases). Germline V gene lookup returns CDR1 WSHSY and CDR2 SAAADI. V was clipped by 5 bases and J by 5 bases, with 11 bases between them. The CDR3 totals 13 residues. Written as DNA, the CDR3 is TGCGCCAGCAGTAGATCTAGCGTAGATACGCAGTATTTT. Its translation: CASSRSSVDTQYF.

This clone was counted a single time. The chain recombines TRBV27 with TRBJ2-1, with D perhaps matching TRBD1 (5 bases). Between the trimmed V and J ends, which lost 8 bases and 10 bases, there was a span of 18 bases. Germline lookup yields CDR1 MNHEY and CDR2 SMNVEV (reference sequence). The CDR3 covers 13 residues. The CDR3 loop is CASGNYRYGEQFF. DNA of the CDR3: TGTGCCAGCGGCAATTACAGGTATGGGGAGCAGTTCTTC.

This chain links TRBV4-1 with TRBJ1-2, with TRBD1 as a possible D gene (5 bases). Between the trimmed V and J ends, which lost 2 bases and 2 bases, there was a span of 6 bases. CDR3 length equals 13 residues. Germline loops: CDR1 MGHRA, CDR2 YSYEKL. The CDR3 region is CASSQSGNYGYTF. The CDR3 region has the DNA TGCGCCAGCAGCCAATCAGGGAACTATGGCTACACCTTC.

On this clone itself: Other DNA sequences within the sample encode an identical CDR3. The chain carries TRBV6-4 and TRBJ1-1, with D maybe TRBD1 (6 bases). This CDR3 is built from 15 residues. Looked up from germline, CDR1 is MRHNA and CDR2 is SNTAGT. Trimming removed 5 bases from V and 0 bases from J, with 13 bases in between. In nucleotides, the CDR3 is TGTGCCAGCAGTCCCACAACAGGGATGAACACTGAAGCTTTCTTT. Translated: CASSPTTGMNTEAFF.

This clone is a singleton in its sample. This chain connects TRBV5-1 to TRBJ1-1; 7 nucleotides line up with TRBD1. The CDR3 has 14 amino acids. The germline gives CDR1 SGHRS, CDR2 YFSETQ. With V trimmed by 4 bases and J by 1 base, 4 bases remained unmatched. Here the CDR3 reads CASSKGQQNTEAFF. The DNA for the CDR3 is TGCGCCAGCAGCAAGGGACAGCAGAACACTGAAGCTTTCTTT.

The chain is built from TRBV6-5 and TRBJ1-2; tentative D call: TRBD1 (5 bases). Trimming took off 0 bases at V and 4 bases at J, with 12 bases between the two ends. This CDR3 is 15 amino acids long. Germline assignment: CDR1 MNHEY and CDR2 SVGAGI. Here the CDR3 reads CASSYSPGEGYGYTF. The CDR3 nucleotides read TGTGCCAGCAGTTACTCACCGGGGGAGGGCTATGGCTACACCTTC.

This chain connects TRBV5-1 to TRBJ2-2, with 8 bases identical to TRBD1. The CDR3 extends over 16 amino acids. Looked up from germline, CDR1 is SGHRS and CDR2 is YFSETQ. J was trimmed by 4 bases and V by 1 base; bases with no gene match: 6. CDR3 loop: CASSLRSGTGTGELFF. CDR3 sequence (DNA): TGCGCCAGCAGCTTGAGATCCGGGACAGGCACCGGGGAGCTGTTTTTT.

This clone was detected once. V is TRBV7-2 and J is TRBJ2-5, with 8 positions matching TRBD2. CDR3 size: 18 residues. The V gene's germline CDR1 is SGHTA and CDR2 FQGNSA. The trim removed 3 bases at V and 5 bases at J, leaving 17 bases unmatched. The CDR3 reads CASSFRRPMSGGRETQYF. The CDR3 bases are TGTGCCAGCAGCTTCCGACGACCTATGAGCGGGGGCAGGGAGACCCAGTACTTC.

J is TRBJ1-4 and V is TRBV18; D uncertain. The germline CDR1 and CDR2 sequences are KGHSH and LQKENI. With 6 bases removed from V and 0 bases from J, the gap between germline ends came to 11 bases. The CDR3 extends over 15 amino acids. In DNA form, the CDR3 reads TGTGCCAGCTCCAGAGCGCTCGCAACTAATGAAAAACTGTTTTTT. Residues: CASSRALATNEKLFF.

CDR3 residues: CASSRERAGQNYGYTF. The DNA for the CDR3 is TGTGCCAGCTCACGAGAACGTGCGGGGCAGAACTATGGCTACACCTTC. The chain carries TRBV18 and TRBJ1-2; perhaps TRBD1 as D (5 bases). The V end was cut by 4 bases, the J end by 2 bases, with 17 bases between. The CDR3 runs 16 residues. Looked up from germline, CDR1 is KGHSH and CDR2 is LQKENI.

This chain connects TRBV28 to TRBJ1-5, with 10 bases identical to TRBD1. Germline assignment: CDR1 MDHEN and CDR2 SYDVKM. The V and J ends lost 6 bases and 6 bases, in that order; junction bases with no gene match: 5. This CDR3 has 14 amino acids. CDR3 protein: CASRPGQGGQPQHF. As DNA, the CDR3 is TGTGCCAGCAGACCTGGACAGGGGGGTCAGCCCCAGCATTTT.

A note on this clone: No DNA is shown, since the ends of the CDR3 on it are uncertain; the CDR3 is the one TCRdb lists. CDR3 amino acids: CASSDSWGPGNIQYF. The gene calls are TRBV6-4 and TRBJ2-4; TRBD1, the table's D call, lacks a check against the DNA. CDR1 is MRHNA and CDR2 is SNTAGT in the germline V gene. The CDR3 length is 15 residues, termini included.

The chain recombines TRBV12-3 or TRBV12-4 with TRBJ1-1; 7 nucleotides agree with TRBD1. The CDR3 spans 13 residues. V trimming: 3 bases; J trimming: 7 bases; junction bases outside the gene matches: 5. Here the CDR3 DNA reads TGTGCCAGCAGTTTGGGACAGACGATTGAAGCTTTCTTT. This codes for CASSLGQTIEAFF.

V is TRBV5-1 and J is TRBJ1-1; D remains ambiguous. Trimming pared 3 bases from V and 0 bases from J, leaving 12 bases between. CDR3 length: 15 amino acids. CDR1 is SGHRS, CDR2 YFSETQ, per germline. The chain's CDR3 is CASSSGGMVNTEAFF. Written as DNA, the CDR3 is TGCGCCAGCAGCTCAGGAGGGATGGTGAACACTGAAGCTTTCTTT.

This clone appeared once. This sequence joins TRBV10-3 and TRBJ2-7; 8 bases are shared with TRBD1. Trimming removed 4 bases from V and 3 bases from J; junction bases left unmatched: 2. Per germline, CDR1 ENHRY and CDR2 SYGVKD. This CDR3 contains 13 residues. CDR3 bases: TGTGCCATCAGTGGCGGACAGGGCTACGAGCAGTACGTC. This gives the protein CAISGGQGYEQYV.

CDR3 nucleotide sequence: TGTGCCACCCGTGGGGGGGATAAATATGGCTACACCTTC. Its translation: CATRGGDKYGYTF. This rearrangement joins TRBV24-1 to TRBJ1-2, with a weak D call TRBD1 (5 bases). Germline values: CDR1 KGHDR, CDR2 SFDVKD. Trimming left V 9 bases short and J 5 bases short, with 15 bases between. This CDR3 is built from 13 residues.

The V and J genes are TRBV6-1 and TRBJ1-2, with D unclear. The CDR3 is 15 amino acids. The ends were cut back, 2 bases at V and 7 bases at J, with 17 bases in the middle. The germline V gene encodes CDR1 MNHNS and CDR2 SASEGT. As DNA, the CDR3 is TGTGCCAGCAGTGAAAGCGGTCGGGATCTCCGTGGCTACACCTTC. It is translated as CASSESGRDLRGYTF.

A single count supports this clone. The rearrangement links TRBV28 to TRBJ2-6, with D unclear. CDR3 size: 16 residues. V was shortened by 4 bases and J by 1 base, with 11 bases between the two germline ends. Looked up from germline, CDR1 is MDHEN and CDR2 is SYDVKM. Here the CDR3 reads CASSSTAVSGANVLTF. The CDR3 DNA is TGTGCCAGCAGTTCCACTGCGGTTTCTGGGGCCAACGTCCTGACTTTC.

The rearrangement joins TRBV5-6 to TRBJ1-5; possibly TRBD1 for D (5 bases). This CDR3 has 15 residues. With 3 bases removed from V and 0 bases from J, the gap between germline ends came to 10 bases. Per the germline V gene, CDR1 is SGHDT and CDR2 is YYEEEE. CDR3 residues: CASSSWGVSNQPQHF. The CDR3 DNA is TGTGCCAGCAGCTCGTGGGGGGTTAGCAATCAGCCCCAGCATTTT.

This chain joins TRBV7-2 and TRBJ2-5; a weak D match, TRBD2 (5 bases). Germline lookup yields CDR1 SGHTA and CDR2 FQGNSA. The CDR3 is 12 amino acids. Trimming removed 5 bases at V and 5 bases at J, with 9 bases between. CDR3 region: CASSVSGETQYF. CDR3 sequence (DNA): TGTGCCAGCAGCGTCTCGGGGGAGACCCAGTACTTC.

This sequence joins TRBV18 and TRBJ2-7, with D possibly being TRBD1 (5 bases). From germline, CDR1 is KGHSH and CDR2 LQKENI. Deletions cut 6 bases from V and 6 bases from J, with 12 bases between. The CDR3 has 12 residues. The CDR3: CASSPQGSEQYV. CDR3 DNA sequence: TGTGCCAGCTCTCCCCAGGGCTCCGAGCAGTACGTC.

The chain couples TRBV6-5 to TRBJ2-1; 8 bases fit TRBD2. J was trimmed by 3 bases and V by 2 bases; bases with no gene match: 3. Per germline, CDR1 MNHEY and CDR2 SVGAGI. CDR3 length: 15 amino acids. In DNA, the CDR3 is TGTGCCAGCAGTTACCGGGAGGGCCTCTACAATGAGCAGTTCTTC. Its protein is CASSYREGLYNEQFF.

The V call is TRBV7-9, the J call TRBJ1-2; 8 bases align to TRBD1. The CDR3 totals 15 residues. The V and J ends lost 1 base and 4 bases, in that order; junction bases with no gene match: 5. CDR1 and CDR2 from the germline V gene are SEHNR and FQNEAQ (reference sequence). The CDR3, as DNA: TGTGCCAGCAGCTTAGGTGCAGGGGGCGGCTATGGCTACACCTTC. Protein product: CASSLGAGGGYGYTF.

The chain combines TRBV2 with TRBJ1-6; a weak D match, TRBD1 (5 bases). CDR1 and CDR2 from the germline V gene are SNHLY and FYNNEI. V was cut by 6 bases and J by 7 bases, with 10 bases left in between. The CDR3 sequence is 13 residues long. The CDR3 DNA sequence: TGTGCCAGCAGCCCAGGGTACAATTCACCCCTCCACTTT. Protein product: CASSPGYNSPLHF.

The J gene is TRBJ2-1, the V gene TRBV5-4, with 8 bases lining up with TRBD2. Germline CDR1 reads SGHNT; CDR2 reads YYREEE (reference sequence). The CDR3 totals 13 residues. The ends lost 4 bases at V and 6 bases at J; junction bases unmatched: 3. CDR3 DNA: TGTGCCAGCAGCACCGGGACTAGCAATGAGCAGTTCTTC. Its translation: CASSTGTSNEQFF.